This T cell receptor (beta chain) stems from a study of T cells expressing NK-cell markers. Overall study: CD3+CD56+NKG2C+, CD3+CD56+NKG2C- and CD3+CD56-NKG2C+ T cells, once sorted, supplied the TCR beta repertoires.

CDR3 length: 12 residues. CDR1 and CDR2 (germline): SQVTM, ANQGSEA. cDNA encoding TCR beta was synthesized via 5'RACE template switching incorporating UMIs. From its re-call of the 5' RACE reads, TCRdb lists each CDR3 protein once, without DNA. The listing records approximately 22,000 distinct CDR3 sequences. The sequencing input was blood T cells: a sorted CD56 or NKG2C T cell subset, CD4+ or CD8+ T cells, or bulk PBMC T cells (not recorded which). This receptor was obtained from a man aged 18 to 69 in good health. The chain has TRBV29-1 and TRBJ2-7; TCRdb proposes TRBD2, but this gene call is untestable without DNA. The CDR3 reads CSAREGSYEQYF.